The rows below give T cell receptor beta chains drawn from one sample of a study of vaccination and CD4 T cells after COVID-19. TCRdb called the PCR reads again in MiXCR, with one record for every CDR3 protein. The sample shows 15,000 to 20,000 distinct CDR3 sequences, about 46% of them seen only once. Antigens for these TCRs are unknown. This specimen was CD4+ T cells from blood, cultured in vitro, taken after SARS-CoV-2 vaccination. The receptors here all came from a human donor who had recovered from COVID-19. Each CDR3 is given with its conserved first and last residue. The order of the fields is CDR3 protein, V gene, clone size. Size tells how often a clone was seen (once, few, many) or the class of an expanded clone, and some rows leave it out.

CDR3: CASSFDSANSPLHF; V: TRBV11-3; size: NA
CDR3: CASSDIWGIRGTEAFF; V: TRBV25-1; size: NA
CDR3: CASSEGRNALGNTIYF; V: TRBV6-1; size: NA
CDR3: CASARDRETGELFF; V: TRBV2; size: NA
CDR3: CASSLQAQETQYF; V: TRBV11-2; size: NA
CDR3: CASRPTGGPGNTIYF; V: TRBV6-1; size: few
CDR3: CASSQLVQMNTEAFF; V: TRBV16; size: NA
CDR3: CATSDLTRGTGNNEQFF; V: TRBV24-1; size: NA
CDR3: CASTLRDNSGNTIYF; V: TRBV6-4; size: NA
CDR3: CASSYSQGVLGNTIYF; V: TRBV6-5; size: NA
CDR3: CASSLVQGRYQPQHF; V: TRBV4-1; size: few
CDR3: CASSDSNLEAFF; V: TRBV10-1; size: few
CDR3: CSAWTEREALGQFF; V: TRBV20-1; size: NA
CDR3: CASSSGTANTGELFF; V: TRBV6-1; size: few
CDR3: CSARDFRTSGSSYEQYF; V: TRBV20-1; size: few
CDR3: CSARGVAGGRGSDTQYF; V: TRBV20-1; size: few
CDR3: CASSYSVGREKLFF; V: TRBV6-5; size: NA
CDR3: CASSAVAGAEQYF; V: TRBV19; size: NA
CDR3: CSKGGSGGYTF; V: TRBV20-1; size: NA
CDR3: CASSRPVGQGTDTQYF; V: TRBV6-2/TRBV6-3; size: NA